This TCR beta chain stems from a study of blood T cells in healthy people across ages (dated by TCRdb to 2014 to 2015). Notes on the research overall: In model experiments, template switching captured about one uniquely barcoded TCR beta cDNA molecule for every two T cells. Donors were grouped into four age groups: young (average approximately 15 years), middle-aged (roughly 40), aged (approximately 58) and long-lived (approximately 78). To track age-related changes in TCR beta repertoire diversity, the study relied on deep sequencing normalized with unique cDNA molecular identifiers. The study analyzed two additional independent replicas of 1 million unique cDNA reads from the same blood draw for two donors, one aged 18 to 30 and one aged 80 or older.

CDR1 and CDR2, looked up from the germline V gene, are SGHVS and FQNEAQ. The CDR3 sequence holds 15 residues, the cysteine and phenylalanine included. The entry retains the CDR3 DNA only, 45 bases that are in frame from base 1. Relative to germline, V is missing 4 bases and J is missing 4 bases, with 4 bases of the junction outside any gene match. The study at large found these results: Bulk unsorted PBMC profiling prevented conclusive comparison of naive and antigen-experienced compartments. A strong correlation was found between observed TCR beta diversity and the percentage of naive T cells measured by flow cytometry. Total diversity estimates from one million sequenced T cells were considered lower bounds and underestimates. Donor CMV infection status was unknown, potentially confounding age-related changes in expanded clonotypes. As age increased, observed TCR beta diversity per million T cells dropped in a roughly linear way, and a significant reduction was already evident by age 40. Compared with the aged group, the long-lived group had more naive CD4+ T cells, fewer expanded clones and increased TCR diversity, suggesting age selection.

The library relied on 5' RACE. The reads were generated on an Illumina HiSeq 2500. A second PCR of roughly 6 to 11 cycles was run with a J-beta primer mix and a sample-barcoded 5' primer. Each TCR beta cDNA molecule received a unique molecular identifier from a template-switch 5' adaptor carrying 12 random nucleotides. At least 2.5 million CDR3-containing paired-end reads were obtained from each sample. First-strand cDNA was synthesized from all RNA with the Mint cDNA synthesis kit, primed by a TRBC-specific oligonucleotide. After uracil-DNA glycosylase treatment, a first 18-cycle PCR used universal primers M1SS and BC2_uni_R on all cDNA. The authors processed their data as follows. For normalization, 1 million high-quality reads were randomly selected from each sample, with every read carrying a distinct molecular identifier. Reads with shared molecular identifiers were discarded instead of being binned into consensus sequences. MiTCR, with a Q25 quality threshold and the strictest error-elimination algorithm, was used for CDR3 identification, clonotype clustering and error correction. A nonparametric unseen species model with Euler transformation was used to estimate lower-bound total TCR beta diversity. TCRdb itself trimmed the public reads at Q25 with fastp, ran MiXCR and retained productive beta chains. Each CDR3 protein appears once, grouped with its most common genes and DNA. The V and J calls and clone size are TCRdb's, not the authors'. The sample table holds 500,000 to 650,000 distinct CDR3 sequences, of which over 25% were seen once. The top ten clonotypes cover under 4.5% of the sample.

This clonotype is categorized as medium-sized (0.01 to 0.1%). Its antigen target is currently unknown. There are no base qualities to consult, and no much larger clone falls within one base. The donors were 40 or so Caucasian individuals from Russia, aged 6 to 90 years, who were systemically healthy. Roughly 9 milliliters of peripheral blood were drawn from each donor into EDTA-treated Vacutainer tubes. PBMCs were isolated by Ficoll-Paque density-gradient centrifugation, with at least 6 million obtained per sample. Total RNA, at least 5 micrograms per sample, was extracted from PBMCs with Trizol reagent. For every donor, an aliquot of PBMCs went through flow cytometry to measure the percentages of naive CD45RAhigh/CD27high T cells. These records were also assigned to another study, of T cells of mothers and their children. Taken from the second paper: Nine systemically healthy Caucasian individuals served as donors, namely three mothers together with their six children. cDNA synthesis used all of the extracted RNA, with 1.5 ug of RNA in each 15 ul reaction. In the second PCR, the M1S primer added sample barcodes and 2-4 random nucleotides. More than 8 million TCR beta CDR3 reads were obtained from each mother, and about 3 million reads were obtained from each child. TCR recombination output is similarly shaped by thymic selection in related and unrelated pairs, with a minor effect exerted by inherited differences. Normalized repertoire overlap was always slightly but never significantly higher in related than unrelated mother-child pairs. No persistent microchimeric T cell clones were detected, at a sensitivity of approximately 110 clones per million clonotypes. Deep NGS was used in the study to compare the TCR beta repertoires of mothers and children and to look for features that separate related mother-child pairs from unrelated individuals. The mean age was approximately 41 +/- 4 years for the mothers and approximately 11 +/- 4 years for the children. After adapters were ligated using NEBNext reagents, the libraries underwent 100+100 nt paired-end sequencing on an Illumina HiSeq 2000. To avoid cross-contamination, the mother libraries and the child libraries were prepared a month apart and sequenced in separate runs. For each donor, somewhere between 500,000 and 2,000,000 distinct TCR beta clonotypes were identified. Naive TCR beta clonotypes were estimated from low-frequency clonotypes matched to each donor's FACS-determined naive share, without sorting.

Material: blood. The clonotype was recovered from a boy aged 2-15 years in good health. The chain is encoded by TRBV7-8 joined to TRBJ2-3, and 11 bases in between align with TRBD1. Here is the DNA: TGTGCCAGCAGCTCGGACAGGGGGCCTTCAGATACGCAGTATTTT. It codes for CASSSDRGPSDTQYF.